These T cell receptor beta chains were read from a single sample in a study of PD-1 blockade in classical Hodgkin lymphoma. Here immunoSEQ multiplex PCR was the method, and the copy in TCRdb shows in-frame clones only, minus some. The sample lists some 90,000 clones, over 80% occurring once. The source material was peripheral blood mononuclear cells (PBMCs), sampled before the fourth cycle of nivolumab. The receptor source for this set is a human donor with classical Hodgkin lymphoma. The CDR3 runs from the conserved cysteine through the conserved F or W. D genes are given only for firm matches. Clone size is shown for a subset of rows, as once, few, many or a class of expanded clone.

abundance: NA; v_gene: TRBV7-9; j_gene: TRBJ2-4; d_gene: TRBD2; CDR3nt: TGTGCCAGCAGCGATCCTGTACTAGCGGGAGCTCGCATTCAGTACTTC; CDR3aa: CASSDPVLAGARIQYF
abundance: NA; v_gene: TRBV28; j_gene: TRBJ1-4; d_gene: NA; CDR3nt: TGTGCCAGCAGTTCCCCGGGCCTCGGCAATGAAAAACTGTTTTTT; CDR3aa: CASSSPGLGNEKLFF
abundance: NA; v_gene: TRBV18; j_gene: TRBJ2-7; d_gene: NA; CDR3nt: TGTGCCAGCTCACCAGGTTACCCTAGGGAGCAGTACTTC; CDR3aa: CASSPGYPREQYF
abundance: few; v_gene: TRBV30; j_gene: TRBJ2-5; d_gene: TRBD2; CDR3nt: TGTGCCTGGAGACTAGCGGGAGGAGAGACCCAGTACTTC; CDR3aa: CAWRLAGGETQYF
abundance: NA; v_gene: TRBV28; j_gene: TRBJ1-5; d_gene: NA; CDR3nt: TGTGCCAGCAGTTCCCCCCCCGGGGGGTCAGGTCAGCCCCAGCATTTT; CDR3aa: CASSSPPGGSGQPQHF
abundance: NA; v_gene: TRBV7-2; j_gene: TRBJ2-5; d_gene: NA; CDR3nt: TGTGCCAGCAGCTTAGAAGGACACTTTCAAGAGACCCAGTACTTC; CDR3aa: CASSLEGHFQETQYF
abundance: once; v_gene: TRBV9; j_gene: TRBJ2-3; d_gene: NA; CDR3nt: TGTGCCAGCAGCTCCGGGGCCTCCTGGGGCACAGATACGCAGTATTTT; CDR3aa: CASSSGASWGTDTQYF
abundance: many; v_gene: TRBV9; j_gene: TRBJ2-2; d_gene: TRBD2; CDR3nt: TGTGCCAGCAGCTTGACTAGCGGGAGGGTAAACACCGGGGAGCTGTTTTTT; CDR3aa: CASSLTSGRVNTGELFF
abundance: NA; v_gene: TRBV4-2; j_gene: TRBJ2-1; d_gene: TRBD2; CDR3nt: TGTGCCAGCAGCCAAGCAGCGGGAATGGGGTACAATGAGCAGTTCTTC; CDR3aa: CASSQAAGMGYNEQFF
abundance: NA; v_gene: TRBV11-2; j_gene: TRBJ2-7; d_gene: NA; CDR3nt: TGTGCCAGCAGCTTAGATAGCTTTTCCGCCCAAACCTACGAGCAGTACTTC; CDR3aa: CASSLDSFSAQTYEQYF
abundance: many; v_gene: TRBV30; j_gene: TRBJ1-1; d_gene: NA; CDR3nt: TGTGCCTGGAGTGGGGGGCCCACAGGGCAGAACACTGAAGCTTTCTTT; CDR3aa: CAWSGGPTGQNTEAFF
abundance: NA; v_gene: TRBV5-1; j_gene: TRBJ2-7; d_gene: TRBD2; CDR3nt: TGCGCCAGCAGCTTGGTCCCGATGACTAGCGGGAGAACCGAGCAGTACTTC; CDR3aa: CASSLVPMTSGRTEQYF
abundance: NA; v_gene: TRBV6-5; j_gene: TRBJ2-7; d_gene: TRBD1; CDR3nt: TGTGCCAGCAGGTTCGGGACAGAGACCTACGAGCAGTACTTC; CDR3aa: CASRFGTETYEQYF
abundance: NA; v_gene: TRBV18; j_gene: TRBJ2-5; d_gene: TRBD1; CDR3nt: TGTGCCAGCTCAGCCAGGGGGCAAGAGACCCAGTACTTC; CDR3aa: CASSARGQETQYF
abundance: few; v_gene: TRBV12-5; j_gene: TRBJ1-5; d_gene: NA; CDR3nt: TGTGCTAGTGGTTTGACTCAGCCCCAGCATTTT; CDR3aa: CASGLTQPQHF
abundance: NA; v_gene: TRBV7-8; j_gene: TRBJ2-7; d_gene: NA; CDR3nt: TGTGCCAGTATGGAGCCAGGGGTCTACGAGCAGTACTTC; CDR3aa: CASMEPGVYEQYF
abundance: few; v_gene: TRBV11-2; j_gene: TRBJ2-7; d_gene: NA; CDR3nt: TGTGCCAGCAGCTTAGATCTGGGATACGAGCAGTACTTC; CDR3aa: CASSLDLGYEQYF
abundance: NA; v_gene: TRBV18; j_gene: TRBJ2-7; d_gene: NA; CDR3nt: TGTGCCAGCTCACTCGATGGGAGGTGGCACAGGGATTTGGACGAGCAGTACTTC; CDR3aa: CASSLDGRWHRDLDEQYF
abundance: NA; v_gene: TRBV5-1; j_gene: TRBJ2-1; d_gene: NA; CDR3nt: TGCGCCAGCAGCTTGGAGTTTCGGCGGGATGGATACAATGAGCAGTTCTTC; CDR3aa: CASSLEFRRDGYNEQFF
abundance: NA; v_gene: TRBV7-2; j_gene: TRBJ2-2; d_gene: NA; CDR3nt: TGTGCCAGCAGCCCCTTTGCGCTGAACACCGGGGAGCTGTTTTTT; CDR3aa: CASSPFALNTGELFF
abundance: NA; v_gene: TRBV6-5; j_gene: TRBJ2-7; d_gene: NA; CDR3nt: TGTGCCAGCAGCCAGGGACTGACACTATACGAGCAGTACTTC; CDR3aa: CASSQGLTLYEQYF
abundance: NA; v_gene: TRBV5-1; j_gene: TRBJ2-7; d_gene: NA; CDR3nt: TGCGCCAGCAGCTTGAGGGACTGGGTCGACGAGCAGTACTTC; CDR3aa: CASSLRDWVDEQYF
abundance: few; v_gene: TRBV29-1; j_gene: TRBJ2-7; d_gene: TRBD1; CDR3nt: TGCAGCGTTGTCCAGGGACAGACGTATAACGAGCAGTACTTC; CDR3aa: CSVVQGQTYNEQYF
abundance: NA; v_gene: TRBV5-1; j_gene: TRBJ1-4; d_gene: NA; CDR3nt: TGCGCCAGCAGCTTGGGTCCGGCTCAGGGGGAAAAACTGTTTTTT; CDR3aa: CASSLGPAQGEKLFF
abundance: NA; v_gene: TRBV7-3; j_gene: TRBJ1-1; d_gene: NA; CDR3nt: TGTGCCAGCAGCTTACCCGGGGGGGTAAACACTGAAGCTTTCTTT; CDR3aa: CASSLPGGVNTEAFF
abundance: NA; v_gene: TRBV28; j_gene: TRBJ1-2; d_gene: NA; CDR3nt: TGTGCCAGCACCGGTGGGGGGATTGGGTATGGCTACACCTTC; CDR3aa: CASTGGGIGYGYTF
abundance: once; v_gene: TRBV2; j_gene: TRBJ2-7; d_gene: NA; CDR3nt: TGTGCCAGCAGAGTGGAGTATGGCGAGCAGTACTTC; CDR3aa: CASRVEYGEQYF
abundance: NA; v_gene: TRBV19; j_gene: TRBJ1-2; d_gene: TRBD1; CDR3nt: TGTGCCAGTAGTTTTTTGCAGGGGGACTATGGCTACACCTTC; CDR3aa: CASSFLQGDYGYTF
abundance: NA; v_gene: TRBV10-2; j_gene: TRBJ2-7; d_gene: NA; CDR3nt: TGCGCCAGCAGTGTGGACTACCGTGGCGAGCAGTACTTC; CDR3aa: CASSVDYRGEQYF
abundance: NA; v_gene: TRBV5-4; j_gene: TRBJ2-1; d_gene: TRBD2; CDR3nt: TGTGCCAGCAGCTCGGGACTAGCGGAACCGAATGAGCAGTTCTTC; CDR3aa: CASSSGLAEPNEQFF
abundance: NA; v_gene: TRBV7-9; j_gene: TRBJ2-7; d_gene: NA; CDR3nt: TGTGCCAGCAGCCCCCCCGCGACTGGGCAGTACTTC; CDR3aa: CASSPPATGQYF
abundance: NA; v_gene: TRBV15; j_gene: TRBJ2-1; d_gene: NA; CDR3nt: TGTGCCACCAGCCGGCCTACTACGGATGAGCAGTTCTTC; CDR3aa: CATSRPTTDEQFF
abundance: NA; v_gene: TRBV6-5; j_gene: TRBJ1-5; d_gene: NA; CDR3nt: TGTGCCACCATGGAGGCAGCCTCTAATCAGCCCCAGCATTTT; CDR3aa: CATMEAASNQPQHF
abundance: NA; v_gene: TRBV30; j_gene: TRBJ1-2; d_gene: NA; CDR3nt: TGTGCCTGGAGTCGTACCTTAGGCTACACCTTC; CDR3aa: CAWSRTLGYTF
abundance: NA; v_gene: TRBV6-5; j_gene: TRBJ1-5; d_gene: TRBD1; CDR3nt: TGTGCCAGCAGTTACGACAGGGTGCAGAGTCCCCAGCATTTT; CDR3aa: CASSYDRVQSPQHF
abundance: NA; v_gene: TRBV19; j_gene: TRBJ2-5; d_gene: TRBD2; CDR3nt: TGTGCCAGTACCCCGGCAGGACTAGCTCAAGAGACCCAGTACTTC; CDR3aa: CASTPAGLAQETQYF
abundance: NA; v_gene: TRBV15; j_gene: TRBJ2-1; d_gene: TRBD1; CDR3nt: TGTGCCACCAGCCGACGACAGGGGGCAGACGGTGAGCAGTTCTTC; CDR3aa: CATSRRQGADGEQFF
abundance: NA; v_gene: TRBV5-1; j_gene: TRBJ2-7; d_gene: TRBD2; CDR3nt: TGCGCCAGCAGCTTGGGAGGACTAGCGTCCCTCGAGCAGTACTTC; CDR3aa: CASSLGGLASLEQYF
abundance: NA; v_gene: TRBV7-2; j_gene: TRBJ2-1; d_gene: NA; CDR3nt: TGTGCCAGCAGCTTAGCGCAGCTCAATGAGCAGTTCTTC; CDR3aa: CASSLAQLNEQFF
abundance: NA; v_gene: TRBV28; j_gene: TRBJ2-7; d_gene: TRBD2; CDR3nt: TGTGCCAGCAGTTATAGCGGGAGCGCCTACGAGCAGTACTTC; CDR3aa: CASSYSGSAYEQYF
abundance: NA; v_gene: TRBV10-3; j_gene: TRBJ2-3; d_gene: NA; CDR3nt: TGTGCCATCAGTGAGGTAGGAGATACGCAGTATTTT; CDR3aa: CAISEVGDTQYF
abundance: NA; v_gene: TRBV18; j_gene: TRBJ1-2; d_gene: TRBD1; CDR3nt: TGTGCCAGCTCCCCCGGGACAGGGGATGACTATGGCTACACCTTC; CDR3aa: CASSPGTGDDYGYTF
abundance: NA; v_gene: TRBV6-6; j_gene: TRBJ1-4; d_gene: NA; CDR3nt: TGTGCCAGCAGCCGGGCAACTAATGAAAAACTGTTTTTT; CDR3aa: CASSRATNEKLFF
abundance: once; v_gene: TRBV10-3; j_gene: TRBJ2-7; d_gene: TRBD2; CDR3nt: TGTGCCATCTCCCCGGGGGGACTAGCGGGTTACGAGCAGTACTTC; CDR3aa: CAISPGGLAGYEQYF
abundance: once; v_gene: TRBV29-1; j_gene: TRBJ2-3; d_gene: TRBD2; CDR3nt: TGCAGCGGCACCGGGACTAGCGGGAGTCCAGATACGCAGTATTTT; CDR3aa: CSGTGTSGSPDTQYF
abundance: NA; v_gene: TRBV10-3; j_gene: TRBJ2-7; d_gene: NA; CDR3nt: TGTGCCATCAGTGAGTCTGCCGGCTACGAGCAGTACTTC; CDR3aa: CAISESAGYEQYF
abundance: NA; v_gene: TRBV7-8; j_gene: TRBJ2-5; d_gene: NA; CDR3nt: TGTGCCAGCAGCCTCTGGCAGAGGTCAGGAGAGACCCAGTACTTC; CDR3aa: CASSLWQRSGETQYF
abundance: NA; v_gene: TRBV6-6; j_gene: TRBJ2-7; d_gene: NA; CDR3nt: TGTGCCAGCAGTTATCCCTCCCCCGGGGAGCAGTACTTC; CDR3aa: CASSYPSPGEQYF
abundance: NA; v_gene: TRBV5-1; j_gene: TRBJ1-3; d_gene: NA; CDR3nt: TGCGCCAGCAGCTTGTATAATCAGGACGGAAACACCATATATTTT; CDR3aa: CASSLYNQDGNTIYF
abundance: NA; v_gene: TRBV11-3; j_gene: TRBJ2-2; d_gene: NA; CDR3nt: TGTGCCAGCAGCCAAAAATCGGGGGAGCTGTTTTTT; CDR3aa: CASSQKSGELFF
abundance: NA; v_gene: TRBV6-4; j_gene: TRBJ2-2; d_gene: TRBD2; CDR3nt: TGTGCCAGCAGTGTAATAGCGGGAGAGACCGGGGAGCTGTTTTTT; CDR3aa: CASSVIAGETGELFF
abundance: NA; v_gene: TRBV7-6; j_gene: TRBJ2-2; d_gene: TRBD2; CDR3nt: TGTGCCAGCAGCTTTGACGCCCCGGGACTAGCGGGACCCGGGGAGCTGTTTTTT; CDR3aa: CASSFDAPGLAGPGELFF
abundance: NA; v_gene: TRBV5-6; j_gene: TRBJ1-4; d_gene: NA; CDR3nt: TGTGCCAGCAGTCAGACTGATGAAAAACTGTTTTTT; CDR3aa: CASSQTDEKLFF